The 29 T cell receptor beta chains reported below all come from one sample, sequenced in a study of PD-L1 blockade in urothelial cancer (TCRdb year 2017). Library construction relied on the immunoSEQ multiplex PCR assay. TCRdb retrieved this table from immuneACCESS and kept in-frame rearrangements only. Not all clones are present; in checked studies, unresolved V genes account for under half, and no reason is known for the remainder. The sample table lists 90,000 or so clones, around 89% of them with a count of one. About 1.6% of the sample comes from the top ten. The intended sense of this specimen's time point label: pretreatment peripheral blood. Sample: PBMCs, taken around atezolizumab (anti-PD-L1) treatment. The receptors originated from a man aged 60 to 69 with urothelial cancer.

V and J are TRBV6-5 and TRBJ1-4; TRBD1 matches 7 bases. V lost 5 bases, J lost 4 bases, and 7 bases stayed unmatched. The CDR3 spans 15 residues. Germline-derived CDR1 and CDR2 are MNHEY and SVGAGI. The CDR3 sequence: CASSADRAGNEKLFF. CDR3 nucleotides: TGTGCCAGCAGTGCCGACAGGGCGGGTAATGAAAAACTGTTTTTT.

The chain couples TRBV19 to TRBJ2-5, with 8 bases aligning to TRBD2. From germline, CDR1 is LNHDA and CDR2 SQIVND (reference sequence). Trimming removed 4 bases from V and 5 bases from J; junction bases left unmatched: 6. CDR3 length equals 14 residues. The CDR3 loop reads CASSTGPGGETQYF. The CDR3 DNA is TGTGCCAGTAGTACCGGACCGGGAGGGGAGACCCAGTACTTC.

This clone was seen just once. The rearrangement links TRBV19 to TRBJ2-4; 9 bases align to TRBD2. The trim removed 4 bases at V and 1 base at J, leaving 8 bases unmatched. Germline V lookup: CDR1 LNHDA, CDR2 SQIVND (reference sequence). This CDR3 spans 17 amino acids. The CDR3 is CASSSGGRGRAKNIQYF. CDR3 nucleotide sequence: TGTGCCAGTAGTAGTGGCGGGAGGGGTAGGGCCAAAAACATTCAGTACTTC.

The CDR3 loop reads CASSLGRGLGGHEQYF. CDR3 bases: TGTGCCAGCAGCTTGGGGCGGGGGCTTGGTGGACACGAGCAGTACTTC. This chain joins TRBV5-4 and TRBJ2-7, with D possibly being TRBD2 (7 bases). The CDR3 sequence is 16 residues long. Germline CDR1 SGHNT, CDR2 YYREEE (reference sequence). With 0 bases removed from V and 5 bases from J, the gap between germline ends came to 18 bases.

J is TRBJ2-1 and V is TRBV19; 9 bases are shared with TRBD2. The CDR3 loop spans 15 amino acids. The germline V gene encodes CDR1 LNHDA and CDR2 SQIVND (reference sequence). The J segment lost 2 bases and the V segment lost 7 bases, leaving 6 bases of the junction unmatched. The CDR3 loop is CASTPSSGAYNEQFF. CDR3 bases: TGTGCCAGTACCCCATCTAGCGGGGCCTACAATGAGCAGTTCTTC.

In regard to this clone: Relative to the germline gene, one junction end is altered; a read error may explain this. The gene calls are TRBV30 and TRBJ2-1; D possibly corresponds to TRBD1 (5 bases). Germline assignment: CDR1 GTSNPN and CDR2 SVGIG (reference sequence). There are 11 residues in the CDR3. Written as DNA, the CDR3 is TGTGCCTGGGACGCAGACAGAGTTCGGCTCTTC. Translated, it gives CAWDADRVRLF.

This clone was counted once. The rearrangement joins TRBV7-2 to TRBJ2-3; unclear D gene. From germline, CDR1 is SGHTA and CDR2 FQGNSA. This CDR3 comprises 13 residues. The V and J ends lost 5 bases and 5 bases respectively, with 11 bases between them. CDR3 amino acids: CASSQTDKDTQYF. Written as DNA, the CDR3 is TGTGCCAGCAGCCAAACAGATAAAGATACGCAGTATTTT.

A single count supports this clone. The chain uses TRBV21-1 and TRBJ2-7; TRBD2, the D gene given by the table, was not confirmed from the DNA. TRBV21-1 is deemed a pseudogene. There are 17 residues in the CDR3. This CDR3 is CASSKRGVREGSHEQYF. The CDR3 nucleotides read TGTGCCAGCAGCAAACGGGGTGTGCGGGAGGGCTCCCACGAGCAGTACTTC.

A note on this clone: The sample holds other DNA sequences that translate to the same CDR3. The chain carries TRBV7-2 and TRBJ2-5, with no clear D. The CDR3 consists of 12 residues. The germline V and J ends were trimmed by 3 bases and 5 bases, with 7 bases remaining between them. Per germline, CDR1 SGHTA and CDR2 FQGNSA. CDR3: CASSLARETQYF. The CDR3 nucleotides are TGTGCCAGCAGCTTGGCGCGGGAGACCCAGTACTTC.

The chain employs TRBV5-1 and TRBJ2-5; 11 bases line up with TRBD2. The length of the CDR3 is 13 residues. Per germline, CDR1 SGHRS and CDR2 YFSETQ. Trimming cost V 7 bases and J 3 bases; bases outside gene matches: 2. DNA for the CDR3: TGCGCCAGCCGGGGACTAGCGGAAGAGACCCAGTACTTC. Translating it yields CASRGLAEETQYF.

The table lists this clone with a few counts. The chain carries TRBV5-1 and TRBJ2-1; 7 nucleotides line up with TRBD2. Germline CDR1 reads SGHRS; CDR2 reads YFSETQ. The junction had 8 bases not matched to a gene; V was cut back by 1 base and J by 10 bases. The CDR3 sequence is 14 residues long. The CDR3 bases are TGCGCCAGCAGCTTGACCGCGGGAGCAGGCGAGCAGTTCTTC. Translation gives CASSLTAGAGEQFF.

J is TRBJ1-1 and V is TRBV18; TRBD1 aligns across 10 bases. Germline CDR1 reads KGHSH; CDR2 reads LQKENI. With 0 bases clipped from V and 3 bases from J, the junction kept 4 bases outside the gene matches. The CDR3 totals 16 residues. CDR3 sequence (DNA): TGTGCCAGCTCACCACCGATGGGGACAGGGGACACTGAAGCTTTCTTT. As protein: CASSPPMGTGDTEAFF.

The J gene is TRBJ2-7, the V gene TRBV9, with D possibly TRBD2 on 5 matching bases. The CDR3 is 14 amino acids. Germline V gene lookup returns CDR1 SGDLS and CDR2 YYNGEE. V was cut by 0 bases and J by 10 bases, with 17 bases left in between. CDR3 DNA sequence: TGTGCCAGCAGCGTAGACGCAGAGCGGAGCAAACAGTACTTC. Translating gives CASSVDAERSKQYF.

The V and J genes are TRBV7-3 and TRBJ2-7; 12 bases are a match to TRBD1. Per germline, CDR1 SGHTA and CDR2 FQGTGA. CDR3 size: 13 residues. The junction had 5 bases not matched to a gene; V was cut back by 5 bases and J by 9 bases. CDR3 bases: TGTGCCAGCAGCACGGGGACAGGGGGCCGGCAGTACTTC. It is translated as CASSTGTGGRQYF.

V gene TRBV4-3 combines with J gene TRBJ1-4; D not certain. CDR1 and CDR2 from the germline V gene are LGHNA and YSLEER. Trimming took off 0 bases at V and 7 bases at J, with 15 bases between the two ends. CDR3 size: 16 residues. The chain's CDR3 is CASSQESGVVAEKLFF. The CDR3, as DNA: TGCGCCAGCAGCCAAGAGTCGGGTGTCGTAGCTGAAAAACTGTTTTTT.

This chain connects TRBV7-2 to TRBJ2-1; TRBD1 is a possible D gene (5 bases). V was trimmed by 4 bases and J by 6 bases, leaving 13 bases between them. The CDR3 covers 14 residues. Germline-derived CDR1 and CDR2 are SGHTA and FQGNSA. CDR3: CASSSGYRGNEQFF. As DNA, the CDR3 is TGTGCCAGCAGCTCCGGTTATAGGGGCAATGAGCAGTTCTTC.

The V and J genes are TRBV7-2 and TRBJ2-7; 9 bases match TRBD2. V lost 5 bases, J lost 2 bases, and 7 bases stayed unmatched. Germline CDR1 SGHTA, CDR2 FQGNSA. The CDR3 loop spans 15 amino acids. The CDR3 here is CASSPQAGGTYEQYF. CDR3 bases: TGTGCCAGCAGCCCTCAAGCGGGGGGCACCTACGAGCAGTACTTC.

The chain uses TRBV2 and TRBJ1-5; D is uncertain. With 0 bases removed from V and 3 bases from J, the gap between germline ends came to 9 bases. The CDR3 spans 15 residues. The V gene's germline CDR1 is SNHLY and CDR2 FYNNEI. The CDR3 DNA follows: TGTGCCAGCAGTGAAGCACTCGGTTTCAATCAGCCCCAGCATTTT. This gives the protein CASSEALGFNQPQHF.

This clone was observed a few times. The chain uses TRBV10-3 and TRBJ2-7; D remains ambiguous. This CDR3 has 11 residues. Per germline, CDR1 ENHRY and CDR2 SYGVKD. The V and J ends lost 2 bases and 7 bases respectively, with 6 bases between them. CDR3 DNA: TGTGCCATCAGTGAGCCCGGGGAGCAGTACTTC. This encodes CAISEPGEQYF.

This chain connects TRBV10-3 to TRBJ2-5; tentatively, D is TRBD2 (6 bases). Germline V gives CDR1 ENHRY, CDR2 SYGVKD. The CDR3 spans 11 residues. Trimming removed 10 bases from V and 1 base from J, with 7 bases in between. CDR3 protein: CASGAQETQYF. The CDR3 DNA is TGTGCCAGCGGGGCCCAAGAGACCCAGTACTTC.

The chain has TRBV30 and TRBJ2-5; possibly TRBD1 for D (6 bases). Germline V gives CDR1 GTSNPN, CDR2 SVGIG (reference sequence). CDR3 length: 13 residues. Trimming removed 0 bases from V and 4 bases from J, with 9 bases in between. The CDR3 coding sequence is TGTGCCTGGAGTGTGGGGGCTGGAGAGACCCAGTACTTC. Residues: CAWSVGAGETQYF.

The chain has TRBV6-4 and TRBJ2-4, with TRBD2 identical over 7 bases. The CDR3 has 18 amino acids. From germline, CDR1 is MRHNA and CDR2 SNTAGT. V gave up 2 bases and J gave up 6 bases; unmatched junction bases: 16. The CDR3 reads CASSDVWAGLERGNIQYF. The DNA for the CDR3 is TGTGCCAGCAGTGACGTCTGGGCAGGGTTGGAGCGGGGAAACATTCAGTACTTC.

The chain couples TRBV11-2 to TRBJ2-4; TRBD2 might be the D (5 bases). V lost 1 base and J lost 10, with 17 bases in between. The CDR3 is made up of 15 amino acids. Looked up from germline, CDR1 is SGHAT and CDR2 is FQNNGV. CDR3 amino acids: CASSLVSAAGRIQYF. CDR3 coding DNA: TGTGCCAGCAGCTTAGTATCAGCGGCTGGCCGGATTCAGTACTTC.

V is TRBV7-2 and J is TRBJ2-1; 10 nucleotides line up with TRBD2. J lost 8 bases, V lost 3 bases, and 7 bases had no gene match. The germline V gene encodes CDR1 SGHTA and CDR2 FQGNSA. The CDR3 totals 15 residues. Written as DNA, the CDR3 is TGTGCCAGCAGCTTGCCAGCGGGGGGGCCCTATGAGCAGTTCTTC. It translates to CASSLPAGGPYEQFF.

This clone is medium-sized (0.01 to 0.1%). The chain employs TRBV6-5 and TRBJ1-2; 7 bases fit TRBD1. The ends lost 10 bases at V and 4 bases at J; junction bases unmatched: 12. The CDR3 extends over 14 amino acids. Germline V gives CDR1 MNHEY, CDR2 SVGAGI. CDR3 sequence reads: CATGAQGGGYGYTF. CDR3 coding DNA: TGTGCCACCGGCGCCCAGGGGGGAGGCTATGGCTACACCTTC.

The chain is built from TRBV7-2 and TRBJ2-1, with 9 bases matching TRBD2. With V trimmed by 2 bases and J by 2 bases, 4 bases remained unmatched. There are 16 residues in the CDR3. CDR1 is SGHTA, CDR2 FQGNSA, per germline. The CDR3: CASSLHSGSTYNEQFF. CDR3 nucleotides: TGTGCCAGCAGCTTACATAGCGGGAGTACCTACAATGAGCAGTTCTTC.

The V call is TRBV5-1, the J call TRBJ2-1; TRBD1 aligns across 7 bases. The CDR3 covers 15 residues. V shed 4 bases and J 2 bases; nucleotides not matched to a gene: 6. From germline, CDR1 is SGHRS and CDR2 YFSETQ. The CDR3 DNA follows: TGCGCCAGCAGCAAGGGACAGATGCCCTACAATGAGCAGTTCTTC. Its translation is CASSKGQMPYNEQFF.

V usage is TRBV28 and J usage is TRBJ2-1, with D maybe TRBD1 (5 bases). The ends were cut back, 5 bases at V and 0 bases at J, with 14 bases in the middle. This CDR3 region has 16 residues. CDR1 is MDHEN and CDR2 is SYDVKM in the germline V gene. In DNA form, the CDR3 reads TGTGCCAGCAGTGGACGACAGAGCCGCTCCTACAATGAGCAGTTCTTC. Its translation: CASSGRQSRSYNEQFF.

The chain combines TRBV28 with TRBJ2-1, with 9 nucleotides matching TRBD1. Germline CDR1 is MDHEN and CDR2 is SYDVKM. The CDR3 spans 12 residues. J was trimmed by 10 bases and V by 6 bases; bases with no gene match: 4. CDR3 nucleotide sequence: TGTGCCAGCAGGGTGGGGACAGGGGAGCAGTTCTTC. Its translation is CASRVGTGEQFF.